The source of this TCR beta chain is a study of blood T cells in healthy people across ages. General study results and limits: When set beside aged donors, long-lived donors presented more naive CD4+ cells and higher diversity. Donor CMV infection status was unknown, possibly confounding age-related changes in expanded clonotypes.

The use of a sample-barcoded 5' primer and a J-beta primer mix characterized a second PCR of roughly 7 to 11 cycles. TCRdb independently ran MiXCR on the 5' RACE reads; one entry per CDR3 protein. The table records fewer than 2 million distinct CDR3 sequences, more than 35% of them present only once. This clonotype was picked up a small number of times. Its antigen is not identified. Germline trimming cut 4 bases from V and 8 bases from J; bases unmatched to any gene: 10. The germline V gene encodes CDR1 SGDLS and CDR2 YYNGEE. This CDR3 is built from 14 residues. The material sequenced was blood. The chain recombines TRBV9 with TRBJ1-2; 8 bases are a match to TRBD1. The clonotype was recovered from a human donor in good health. The CDR3 DNA reads as TGTGCCAGCAGCACCCAACCAGGGGGCCGGGGCTACACCTTC. Its protein is CASSTQPGGRGYTF.